This T cell receptor (beta chain) is drawn from a study of OX40 agonist ivuxolimab in advanced cancers. The CDR3 spans 14 residues. V lost 5 bases to trimming and J lost 1 base, with 10 bases between them. The germline V gene encodes CDR1 SGHNT and CDR2 YYREEE (reference sequence). Method: immunoSEQ multiplex PCR; TCRdb's copy keeps in-frame clones and lacks some. Of some 60,000 clones in the sample, roughly nine tenths are singletons; the top ten hold almost 4%. The starting material was CD4+ or CD8+ T cells sorted from blood, obtained in a trial of the OX40 agonist ivuxolimab. The source of this sequence is an adult with an advanced solid tumor such as melanoma, head and neck, liver or kidney cancer. V and J are TRBV5-4 and TRBJ2-1; weak D call: TRBD1 (5 bases). The CDR3 here is CASRGRESYNEQFF. The CDR3 DNA is TGTGCCAGCAGAGGCAGGGAATCCTACAATGAGCAGTTCTTC. Full variable domain (missing parts from reference TRBV5-4 and TRBJ2-1): ETGVTQSPTHLIKTRGQQVTLRCSSQSGHNTVSWYQQALGQGPQFIFQYYREEENGRGNFPPRFSGLQFPNYSSELNVNALELDDSALYLCASRGRESYNEQFFGPGTRLTVL.